This TCR beta chain was sequenced in a study of shared T cell receptors in the human thymus. Method: immunoSEQ multiplex PCR; TCRdb's copy keeps in-frame clones and lacks some. The sample lists under 700,000 clones; about 84% were seen once. Germline V gene lookup returns CDR1 SGHDT and CDR2 YYEEEE. This CDR3 spans 13 amino acids. Deletions cut 0 bases from V and 3 bases from J, with 7 bases between. Concerning this clone: This same CDR3 is encoded by further DNA sequences in the sample.

The same sample was also used in a study of human thymus T cells. That paper states: Thymic tissue was derived from resections collected during corrective heart surgery. Related research examined unrelated individuals and reported that their thymic repertoires overlapped highly.

The sample was thymocytes. The TCR was taken from a boy younger than two with a congenital heart defect. The chain uses TRBV5-6 and TRBJ2-7; D gene unclear. This CDR3 is CASSLGGRYEQYF. The CDR3 nucleotides read TGTGCCAGCAGCTTGGGAGGCCGCTACGAGCAGTACTTC.